A selection of T cell receptor beta chains follows, all from one sample in a study of cytomegalovirus exposure and HLA in healthy donors. TCRdb's copy holds only in-frame clones and misses some; the assay was immunoSEQ multiplex PCR. The sample has about 160,000 clones, 60% to 80% seen once. Sample: PBMCs. All receptors derive from a woman aged 45-60 years in good health and CMV-seropositive. Each CDR3 is given with its conserved first and last residue. D genes are given only for firm matches. Not every row has a clone size; where given, it reads once, few, many or a size class.

V gene	clone size	D gene	J gene	CDR3 DNA	CDR3 protein
TRBV7-7	NA	NA	TRBJ2-3	TGTGCTAGCACCCCTCTTGGGGGGGCAGGCACAGATACGCAGTATTTT	CASTPLGGAGTDTQYF
TRBV2	NA	TRBD1	TRBJ2-3	TGTGCCAGCGGAAGACCCAGGACAGGGTACACAGATACGCAGTATTTT	CASGRPRTGYTDTQYF
TRBV5-1	NA	NA	TRBJ2-7	TGCGCCAGCAGTTCTTCAGTGGCCTACGAGCAGTACTTC	CASSSSVAYEQYF
TRBV7-2	NA	TRBD1	TRBJ2-1	TGTGCCAGCAGCTTAGGGGACAGGGGGGTCTTC	CASSLGDRGVF
TRBV5-4	NA	TRBD2	TRBJ2-5	TGTGCCAGCAGGCCGGGACTAGATTCCCCAGAGACCCAGTACTTC	CASRPGLDSPETQYF
TRBV29-1	NA	TRBD1	TRBJ2-5	TGCAGCGTTTACCAGGACAGGGAAGAGACCCAGTACTTC	CSVYQDREETQYF
TRBV5-1	NA	TRBD2	TRBJ2-1	TGCGCCAGCAGTAAGGGCTCTAGCGGGGTGAGCTCCTACAATGAGCAGTTCTTC	CASSKGSSGVSSYNEQFF
TRBV6-5	NA	NA	TRBJ1-6	TGTGCCAGCAGTTACTCGACAGGAGGACGGCCACCCCTCCACTTT	CASSYSTGGRPPLHF
TRBV5-4	NA	TRBD2	TRBJ2-1	TGTGCCAGCAGCTTGGCCACTAGCGGGGGCTACAATGAGCAGTTCTTC	CASSLATSGGYNEQFF
TRBV7-9	NA	TRBD2	TRBJ2-1	TGTGCCAGCAGCGTGGGACTAGCGGGAAAAAACTACAATGAGCAGTTCTTC	CASSVGLAGKNYNEQFF
TRBV6-5	NA	NA	TRBJ2-3	TGTGCCAGCAAGTCAGGTGATAGGGATACGCAGTATTTT	CASKSGDRDTQYF
TRBV11-2	once	TRBD1	TRBJ1-6	TGTGCCAGCAGCCCTCCTACAGGGGGGCATTCACCCCTCCACTTT	CASSPPTGGHSPLHF
TRBV29-1	NA	TRBD2	TRBJ2-1	TGCAGCAGCGGGAAGAACAATGAGCAGTTCTTC	CSSGKNNEQFF
TRBV6-1	NA	NA	TRBJ1-1	TGTGCCACCTTTCTCGGGGAGCTGATGGCTGAAGCTTTCTTT	CATFLGELMAEAFF
TRBV5-1	NA	NA	TRBJ1-1	TGCGCCAGCAGCCCCGGGTCGGAGGGAACTGAAGCTTTCTTT	CASSPGSEGTEAFF
TRBV6-5	NA	NA	TRBJ2-3	TGTGCCAGCAAATTTCTAGCGACTAGCACAGATACGCAGTATTTT	CASKFLATSTDTQYF
TRBV7-9	NA	NA	TRBJ1-2	TGTGCCAGCAGCGTGGGACAAAATAACTATGGCTACACCTTC	CASSVGQNNYGYTF
TRBV15	NA	TRBD1	TRBJ2-7	TGTGCCACCAGCAGAGGGACCCCGGACAGGGGCTACGAGCAGTACTTC	CATSRGTPDRGYEQYF
TRBV18	NA	NA	TRBJ2-3	TGTGCCAGCTCACCATCCGTAGCGGAAGGCACAGATACGCAGTATTTT	CASSPSVAEGTDTQYF
TRBV5-6	NA	NA	TRBJ2-5	TGTGCCAGCAGCCCCTACAGTTACCAAGAGACCCAGTACTTC	CASSPYSYQETQYF
TRBV7-9	NA	NA	TRBJ2-3	TGTGCCAGCAGCTTGTCGGGGAGCACAGATACGCAGTATTTT	CASSLSGSTDTQYF
TRBV7-3	once	TRBD1	TRBJ2-7	TGTGCCAGCAGCGTGACAGGGCCCGGCGAGCAGTACTTC	CASSVTGPGEQYF
TRBV18	NA	NA	TRBJ1-6	TGTGCCAGCTCACTACAAAGGGGCAGTGGGAATTCACCCCTCCACTTT	CASSLQRGSGNSPLHF
TRBV6-1	NA	NA	TRBJ2-7	TGTGCCAGCAGCATACAGACAATTTACGAGCAGTACTTC	CASSIQTIYEQYF
TRBV25-1	NA	NA	TRBJ1-2	TGTGCCAGCAGTGAAGGGGGGAGGCTCTATGGCTACACCTTC	CASSEGGRLYGYTF
TRBV30	NA	NA	TRBJ2-5	TGTGCCTGGACAAGCGTCGGGAAGACCCAGTACTTC	CAWTSVGKTQYF
TRBV7-2	NA	NA	TRBJ1-2	TGTGCCAGCAGCTTAGACCGTCAGGTTGGCTACACCTTC	CASSLDRQVGYTF
TRBV19	NA	NA	TRBJ1-5	TGTGCCAGTAGTATAGTCCAGACTAATCAGCCCCAGCATTTT	CASSIVQTNQPQHF
TRBV18	NA	TRBD2	TRBJ2-7	TGTGCCAGCTCACTTAGCGGGAGAAACTACGAGCAGTACTTC	CASSLSGRNYEQYF
TRBV5-8	NA	NA	TRBJ1-4	TGTGCCAGCAGCTTGGTTGCCAGGACAAATGAAAAACTGTTTTTT	CASSLVARTNEKLFF
TRBV5-4	NA	TRBD2	TRBJ2-3	TGTGCCAGCAGCTTAGTCGCGGGGGGGCAAGATACGCAGTATTTT	CASSLVAGGQDTQYF
TRBV6-6	NA	NA	TRBJ1-6	TGTGCCGCCCGGGACATCTATAATTCACCCCTCCACTTT	CAARDIYNSPLHF
TRBV28	NA	NA	TRBJ1-2	TGTGCCAGCAGTCAAGAGATACAGGGTATTGGCTACACCTTC	CASSQEIQGIGYTF
TRBV28	once	NA	TRBJ2-2	TGTGCCAGCAGCTTGGCAGGGATCGCGACCGGGGAGCTGTTTTTT	CASSLAGIATGELFF